This T cell receptor (beta chain) was sequenced during a study of T cell clonality in common variable immunodeficiency. Study-level points and caveats: CVID subjects shared fewer TCRbeta clones than healthy controls did.

Method: immunoSEQ multiplex PCR; TCRdb's copy keeps in-frame clones and lacks some. The sample presents about 60,000 clones, none singletons. Trimming took off 4 bases at V and 5 bases at J, with 17 bases between the two ends. Germline V gene sequence: CDR1 SGHTA, CDR2 FQGNSA. CDR3 length equals 15 residues. This clone was seen ten or more times. Antigen unknown. The CDR3 goes on 3 residues after the read ends, and that part is filled in from the germline J gene. Heparinized whole blood, roughly 4.5 to 9 ml, came from each donor. The sequence came from a person between 18 and 75 years old in good health. Input material: peripheral blood mononuclear cells. The chain recombines TRBV7-2 with TRBJ2-5; no clear D. The CDR3 DNA, read in part, is TGTGCCAGCAGCTCCCGCCCCGGCGGTGGTGAGACC. Residues: CASSSRPGGGET. The CDR3 as a whole reads CASSSRPGGGETQYF.